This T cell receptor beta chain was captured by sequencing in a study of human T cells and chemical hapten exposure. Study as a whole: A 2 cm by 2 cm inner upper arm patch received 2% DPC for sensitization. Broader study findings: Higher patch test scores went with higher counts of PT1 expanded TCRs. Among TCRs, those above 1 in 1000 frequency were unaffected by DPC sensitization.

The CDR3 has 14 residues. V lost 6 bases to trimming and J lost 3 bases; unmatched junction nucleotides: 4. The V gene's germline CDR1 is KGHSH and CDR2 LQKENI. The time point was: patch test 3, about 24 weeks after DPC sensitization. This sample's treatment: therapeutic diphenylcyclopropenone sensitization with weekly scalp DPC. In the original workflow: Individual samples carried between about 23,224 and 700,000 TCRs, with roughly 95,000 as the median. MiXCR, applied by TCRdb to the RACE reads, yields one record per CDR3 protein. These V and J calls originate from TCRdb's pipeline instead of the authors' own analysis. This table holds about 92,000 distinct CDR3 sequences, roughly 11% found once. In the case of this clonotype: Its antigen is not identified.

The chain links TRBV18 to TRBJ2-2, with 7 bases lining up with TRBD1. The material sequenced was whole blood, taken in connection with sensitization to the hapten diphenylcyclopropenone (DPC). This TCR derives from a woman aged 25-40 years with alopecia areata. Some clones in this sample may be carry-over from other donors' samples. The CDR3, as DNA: TGTGCCAGCTCTCCGGGACAGCACACCGGGGAGCTGTTTTTT. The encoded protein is CASSPGQHTGELFF.